The T cell receptor (beta chain) described here comes from a study of OX40 agonist ivuxolimab in advanced cancers. The data were produced by immunoSEQ multiplex PCR, yet TCRdb's version contains in-frame clones alone and is incomplete. The profile covers roughly 34,000 clones, with over 60% appearing a single time and about a fifth taken by the ten largest. This TCR derives from an adult with an advanced solid tumor such as melanoma, head and neck, liver or kidney cancer. The input for sequencing was CD4+ or CD8+ T cells sorted from blood, taken in a trial of the OX40 agonist ivuxolimab.

CDR3: CASSLQATEAFF. CDR3 bases: TGTGCCAGCAGCCTTCAGGCCACTGAAGCTTTCTTT. The genes are TRBV6-1 and TRBJ1-1; D unresolved. Trimming removed 6 bases at V and 4 bases at J, with 9 bases between. Germline-derived CDR1 and CDR2 are MNHNS and SASEGT. This CDR3 has 12 residues.